The 9 T cell receptor beta chains presented below share a single source sample, sequenced in a study of T-cell memory formation after mild COVID-19. Each CDR3 protein gets one entry after TCRdb re-called the 5' RACE reads with MiXCR. Of approximately 300,000 distinct CDR3 sequences in the sample, approximately 16% were seen once. Source material: PBMCs or a T cell subset sorted from them (not recorded which). The receptors here all came from a man aged 18 to 29 who had mild COVID-19 (a few samples of this study predate the infection). Cell type and time point are not known.

This clonotype has more than one count but fewer than ten. This rearrangement joins TRBV29-1 to TRBJ1-2, with D possibly TRBD1 on 5 matching bases. CDR3 length equals 13 residues. Trimming cost V 4 bases and J 5 bases, with 14 bases left between them. The germline gives CDR1 SQVTM, CDR2 ANQGSEA. CDR3 sequence reads: CSVAGTAEYGYTF. The CDR3, as DNA: TGCAGCGTTGCGGGGACCGCCGAATATGGCTACACCTTC.

The chain combines TRBV10-3 with TRBJ2-3; 11 nucleotides agree with TRBD2. The V segment lost 3 bases and the J segment 0 bases; nucleotides outside the gene matches: 8. Germline-derived CDR1 and CDR2 are ENHRY and SYGVKD. CDR3 length: 18 residues. CDR3 loop: CAISDGTSGGLSTDTQYF. CDR3 DNA sequence: TGTGCCATCAGTGATGGTACTAGCGGGGGCCTAAGCACAGATACGCAGTATTTT.

This clonotype came up a few times. The chain carries TRBV12-3 or TRBV12-4 and TRBJ1-2; D is unclear. Trimming shortened V by 3 bases and J by 4 bases, and 12 bases separated the two germline ends. This CDR3 has 14 amino acids. The CDR3 loop is CASSLSMGSYGYTF. For the CDR3, the DNA is TGTGCCAGCAGTTTGAGTATGGGGTCCTATGGCTACACCTTC.

This clonotype was recorded at least ten times. V and J are TRBV4-3 and TRBJ2-3, with 9 positions matching TRBD1. The V gene end was trimmed by 0 bases and the J gene end by 3 bases; junction bases not matched to a gene: 4. Germline assignment: CDR1 LGHNA and CDR2 YSLEER. The CDR3 totals 16 residues. The CDR3 is CASSQERGTGTDTQYF. The CDR3 DNA follows: TGCGCCAGCAGCCAAGAAAGAGGGACAGGGACAGATACGCAGTATTTT.

This clonotype was observed a handful of times. The rearrangement uses TRBV5-5 and TRBJ1-1; a weak D match, TRBD1 (5 bases). Germline V lookup: CDR1 SGHKS, CDR2 YYEKEE (reference sequence). The CDR3 consists of 15 residues. The germline V and J ends were trimmed by 5 bases and 5 bases, with 19 bases remaining between them. The CDR3 protein is CASRATGTRGTEAFF. The CDR3 DNA follows: TGTGCCAGCAGGGCTACCGGGACGAGGGGTACTGAAGCTTTCTTT.

The genes are TRBV12-3 or TRBV12-4 and TRBJ2-1; D is ambiguous. This CDR3 comprises 12 residues. Trimming removed 5 bases from V and 9 bases from J, with 11 bases in between. The CDR3 DNA reads TGTGCCAGCAGTCTCCCGTTCGGTGAGCAGTTCTTC. Translating gives CASSLPFGEQFF.

The chain recombines TRBV12-3 or TRBV12-4 with TRBJ2-1, with 7 bases that match TRBD2. This CDR3 region has 13 residues. Trimming at V came to 11 bases and at J to 5 bases, leaving 9 bases not matched to a gene. CDR3 nucleotide sequence: TGTGCCGGACGGACTAGTGGACACAATGAGCAGTTCTTC. Translation gives CAGRTSGHNEQFF.

Many counts were recorded for this clonotype. The chain is built from TRBV5-1 and TRBJ2-1; D is unresolved. Germline CDR1 and CDR2: SGHRS and YFSETQ. V lost 0 bases and J 6 bases, leaving 7 bases between the germline ends. The CDR3 is 13 residues long. The CDR3 DNA is TGCGCCAGCAGCTTGGGACCAACCAATGAGCAGTTCTTC. Amino acids: CASSLGPTNEQFF.

The V call is TRBV6-5, the J call TRBJ2-3; no clear D. The CDR3 is made up of 13 amino acids. V was trimmed by 0 bases and J by 3 bases, leaving 4 bases between them. Germline V lookup: CDR1 MNHEY, CDR2 SVGAGI. The CDR3 is CASSYSETDTQYF. CDR3 in DNA: TGTGCCAGCAGTTACTCCGAAACAGATACGCAGTATTTT.